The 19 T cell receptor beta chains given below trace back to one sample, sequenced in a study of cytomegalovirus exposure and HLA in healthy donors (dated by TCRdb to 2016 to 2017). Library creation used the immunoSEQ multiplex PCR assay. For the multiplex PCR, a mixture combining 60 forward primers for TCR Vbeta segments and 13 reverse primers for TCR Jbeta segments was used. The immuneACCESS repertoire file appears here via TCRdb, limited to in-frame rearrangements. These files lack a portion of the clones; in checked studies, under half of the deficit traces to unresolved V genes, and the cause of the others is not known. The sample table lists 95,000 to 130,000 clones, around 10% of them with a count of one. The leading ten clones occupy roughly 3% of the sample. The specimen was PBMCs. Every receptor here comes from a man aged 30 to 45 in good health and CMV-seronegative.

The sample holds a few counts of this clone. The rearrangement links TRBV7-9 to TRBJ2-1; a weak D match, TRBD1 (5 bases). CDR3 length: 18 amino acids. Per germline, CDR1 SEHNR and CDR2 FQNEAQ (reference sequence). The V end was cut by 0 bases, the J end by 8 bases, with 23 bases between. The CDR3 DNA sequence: TGTGCCAGCAGCTTAGCGTCCGTGACAGATCAGTTCCGAGATGAGCAGTTCTTC. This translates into CASSLASVTDQFRDEQFF. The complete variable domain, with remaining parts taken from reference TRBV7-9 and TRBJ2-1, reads DTGVSQNPRHKITKRGQNVTFRCDPISEHNRLYWYRQTLGQGPEFLTYFQNEAQLEKSRLLSDRFSAERPKGSFSTLEIQRTEQGDSAMYLCASSLASVTDQFRDEQFFGPGTRLTVL.

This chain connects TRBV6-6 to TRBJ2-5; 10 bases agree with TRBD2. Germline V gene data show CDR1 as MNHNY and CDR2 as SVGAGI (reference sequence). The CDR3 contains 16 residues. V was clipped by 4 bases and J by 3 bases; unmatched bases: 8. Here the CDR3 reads CASSLGLAVREETQYF. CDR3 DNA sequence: TGTGCCAGCAGTTTAGGACTAGCGGTTCGAGAAGAGACCCAGTACTTC.

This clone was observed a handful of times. CDR3 in amino acids: CASSGQGTYEQYF. CDR3 sequence (DNA): TGTGCCAGCAGCGGACAGGGGACCTACGAGCAGTACTTC. The gene calls are TRBV28 and TRBJ2-7; 9 bases are a match to TRBD1. Germline V gives CDR1 MDHEN, CDR2 SYDVKM. The CDR3 extends over 13 amino acids. V lost 6 bases, J lost 2 bases, and 2 bases stayed unmatched.

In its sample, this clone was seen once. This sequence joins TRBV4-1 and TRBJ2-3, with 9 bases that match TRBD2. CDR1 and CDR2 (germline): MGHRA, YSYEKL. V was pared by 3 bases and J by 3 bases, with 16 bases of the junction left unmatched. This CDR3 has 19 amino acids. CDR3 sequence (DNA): TGCGCCAGCAGCCACCGCCCGGGGGGAGCTAGCGGGAAAACAGATACGCAGTATTTT. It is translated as CASSHRPGGASGKTDTQYF.

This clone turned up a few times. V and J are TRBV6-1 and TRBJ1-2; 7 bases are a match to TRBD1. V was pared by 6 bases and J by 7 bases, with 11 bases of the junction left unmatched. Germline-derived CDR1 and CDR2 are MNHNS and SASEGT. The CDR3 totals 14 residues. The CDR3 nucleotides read TGTGCCAGCAGGCAAACCGGGACAGCTGGTGGCTACACCTTC. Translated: CASRQTGTAGGYTF.

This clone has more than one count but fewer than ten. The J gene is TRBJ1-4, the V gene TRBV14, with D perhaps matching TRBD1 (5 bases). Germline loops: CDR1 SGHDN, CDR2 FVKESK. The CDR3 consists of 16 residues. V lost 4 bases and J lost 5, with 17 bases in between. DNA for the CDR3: TGTGCCAGCAGCCCCCCCGGGCGACGGGGGAATGAAAAACTGTTTTTT. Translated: CASSPPGRRGNEKLFF.

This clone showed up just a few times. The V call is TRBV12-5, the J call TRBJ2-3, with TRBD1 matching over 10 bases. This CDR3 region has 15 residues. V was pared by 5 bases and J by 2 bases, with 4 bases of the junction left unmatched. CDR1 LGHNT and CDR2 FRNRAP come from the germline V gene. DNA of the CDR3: TGTGCTAGTGGTATCCGACAGGGGGCCACAGATACGCAGTATTTT. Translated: CASGIRQGATDTQYF.

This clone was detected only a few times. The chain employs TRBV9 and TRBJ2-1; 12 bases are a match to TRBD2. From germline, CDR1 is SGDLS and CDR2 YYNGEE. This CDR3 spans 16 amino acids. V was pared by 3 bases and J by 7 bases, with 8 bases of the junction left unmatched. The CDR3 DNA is TGTGCCAGCAGCGCAGAACCTAGCGGGAGGGCTAATGAGCAGTTCTTC. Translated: CASSAEPSGRANEQFF.

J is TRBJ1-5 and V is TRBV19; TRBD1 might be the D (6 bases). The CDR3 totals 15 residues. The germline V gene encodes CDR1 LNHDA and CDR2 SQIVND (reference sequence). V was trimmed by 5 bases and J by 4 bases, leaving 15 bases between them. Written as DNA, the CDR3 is TGTGCCAGTAGTCCCTCGGGGGGCAGGAATCAGCCCCAGCATTTT. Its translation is CASSPSGGRNQPQHF.

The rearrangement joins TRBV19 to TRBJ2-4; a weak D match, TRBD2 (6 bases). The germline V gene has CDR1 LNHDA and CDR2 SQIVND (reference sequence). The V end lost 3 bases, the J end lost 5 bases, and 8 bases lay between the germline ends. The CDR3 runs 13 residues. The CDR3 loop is CASSIREENIQYF. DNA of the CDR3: TGTGCCAGTAGTATTAGGGAGGAAAACATTCAGTACTTC.

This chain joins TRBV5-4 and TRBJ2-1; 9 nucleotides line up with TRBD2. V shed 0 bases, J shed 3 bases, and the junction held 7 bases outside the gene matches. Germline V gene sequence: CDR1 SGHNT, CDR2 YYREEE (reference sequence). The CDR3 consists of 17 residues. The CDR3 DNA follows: TGTGCCAGCAGCTTGGGCCCTAGCGGGACATACTACAATGAGCAGTTCTTC. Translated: CASSLGPSGTYYNEQFF.

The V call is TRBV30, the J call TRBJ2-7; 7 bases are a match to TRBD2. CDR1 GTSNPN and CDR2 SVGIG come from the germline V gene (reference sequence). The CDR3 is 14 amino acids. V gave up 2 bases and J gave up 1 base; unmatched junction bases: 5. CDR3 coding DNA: TGTGCCTGGAGTAAGCAGCGGGGATCCTACGAGCAGTACTTC. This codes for CAWSKQRGSYEQYF.

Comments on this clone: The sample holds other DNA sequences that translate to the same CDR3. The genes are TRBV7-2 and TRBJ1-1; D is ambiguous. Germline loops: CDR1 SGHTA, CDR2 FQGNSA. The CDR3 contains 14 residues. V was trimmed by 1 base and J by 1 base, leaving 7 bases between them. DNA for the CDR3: TGTGCCAGCAGCTTAGGCAGGTCGAACACTGAAGCTTTCTTT. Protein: CASSLGRSNTEAFF.

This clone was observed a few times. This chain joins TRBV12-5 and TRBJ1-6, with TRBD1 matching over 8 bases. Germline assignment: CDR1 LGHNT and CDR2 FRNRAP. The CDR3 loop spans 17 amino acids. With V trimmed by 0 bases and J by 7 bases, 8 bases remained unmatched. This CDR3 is CASGLVISGGLNSPLHF. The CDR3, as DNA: TGTGCTAGTGGTTTGGTAATATCAGGGGGCCTAAATTCACCCCTCCACTTT.

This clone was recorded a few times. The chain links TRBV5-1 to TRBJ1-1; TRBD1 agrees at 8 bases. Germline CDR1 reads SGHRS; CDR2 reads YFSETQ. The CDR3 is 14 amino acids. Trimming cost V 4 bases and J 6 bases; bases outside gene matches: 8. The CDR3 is CASSPRTGTAEAFF. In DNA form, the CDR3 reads TGCGCCAGCAGCCCCCGGACAGGGACCGCTGAAGCTTTCTTT.

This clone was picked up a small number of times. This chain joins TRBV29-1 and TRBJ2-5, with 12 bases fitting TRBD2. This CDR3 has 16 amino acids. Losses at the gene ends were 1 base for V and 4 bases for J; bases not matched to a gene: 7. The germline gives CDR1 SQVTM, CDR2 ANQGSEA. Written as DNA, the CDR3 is TGCAGCGTTGAAGGCGCTAGCGGGAGGGTGGGAGAGACCCAGTACTTC. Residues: CSVEGASGRVGETQYF. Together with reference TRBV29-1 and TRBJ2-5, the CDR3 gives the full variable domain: SAVISQKPSRDICQRGTSLTIQCQVDSQVTMMFWYRQQPGQSLTLIATANQGSEATYESGFVIDKFPISRPNLTFSTLTVSNMSPEDSSIYLCSVEGASGRVGETQYFGPGTRLLVL.

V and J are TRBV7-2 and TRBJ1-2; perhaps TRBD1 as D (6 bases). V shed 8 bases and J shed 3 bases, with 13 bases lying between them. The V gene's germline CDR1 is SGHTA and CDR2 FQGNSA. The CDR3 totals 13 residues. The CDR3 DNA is TGTGCCAGCGTAACCGGGACACACTATGGCTACACCTTC. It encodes CASVTGTHYGYTF.

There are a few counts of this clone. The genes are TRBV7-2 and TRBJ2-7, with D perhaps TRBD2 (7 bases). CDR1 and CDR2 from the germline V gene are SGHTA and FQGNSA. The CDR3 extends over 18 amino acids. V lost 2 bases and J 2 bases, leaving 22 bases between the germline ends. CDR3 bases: TGTGCCAGCAGCTTAACCCGGATGAGTCGCGGGGGCCCCTACGAGCAGTACTTC. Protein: CASSLTRMSRGGPYEQYF.

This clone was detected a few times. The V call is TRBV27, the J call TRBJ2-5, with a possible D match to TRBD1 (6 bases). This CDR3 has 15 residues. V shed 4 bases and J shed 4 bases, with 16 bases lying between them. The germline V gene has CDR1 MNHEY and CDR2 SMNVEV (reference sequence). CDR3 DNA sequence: TGTGCCAGCAGTTCGCCGACAGGAGGAGGAGAGACCCAGTACTTC. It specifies CASSSPTGGGETQYF.